What follows is one TCR beta chain and its context. Antigen specificity is unknown. This entry belongs to a study of shared clonotypes between healthy human individuals. V dropped 5 bases and J dropped 2 bases, with 16 bases sitting between them. CDR1 is SGHVS, CDR2 FQNEAQ, per germline. The CDR3 is made up of 16 amino acids. Genomic DNA (from each subset) was split evenly across several immunoSEQ plates. The assay was immunoSEQ multiplex PCR, and TCRdb's table has in-frame clones only and misses some. Here the sample spans 2 million to 2.5 million clones, just under 95% being singletons. The study, taken as a whole, reports: Estimated richness values were generally larger in naive subsets than in memory subsets. Relative to their counterparts shared across all four donors, non-shared clonotypes exhibited diminished generation probabilities.

CD4+ cell separation produced CD45RA+ naive and CD45RA-negative memory subsets. Input material: naive CD4+ T cells from PBMCs. Sample subset: CD45RA+ positively selected. This rearrangement joins TRBV7-8 to TRBJ1-3; D may be TRBD1 (5 bases). The receptor comes from a man in his late teens or twenties in good health. Some clones in this sample may be carry-over from other donors' samples. In DNA, the CDR3 is TGTGCCAGCAGCCCCCTTTGGGGGGTTACTGGAAACACCATATATTTT. As protein: CASSPLWGVTGNTIYF.